The clone carrying this T cell receptor (beta chain) was observed many times. RNA transcripts were the template for amplifying TCR beta CDR3 regions. First-round RT-PCR of the TCR CDR3 relied on the HTBI primer set. TCRdb called the multiplex PCR reads again in MiXCR, with one record for every CDR3 protein. The repertoire holds hundreds of thousands of distinct CDR3 sequences, with over 15% as singletons. These data originate in a study of T cells in Graves' hyperthyroidism and ophthalmopathy. Germline CDR1 is MNHEY and CDR2 is SVGEGT. The CDR3 extends over 16 amino acids. Unmatched junction bases numbered 10, after V lost 5 bases and J lost 2 bases.

The sequence derives from a woman in her forties or fifties with Graves' hyperthyroidism that later progressed to Graves' ophthalmopathy. V usage is TRBV6-2 or TRBV6-3 and J usage is TRBJ1-1, with 8 positions matching TRBD1. The sample consisted of blood. The CDR3 sequence is CASSTLRTGINTEAFF. The DNA of the CDR3 is TGTGCCAGCAGTACCCTTAGGACAGGGATTAACACTGAAGCTTTCTTT.